Following are 20 T cell receptor beta chains from one sample sequenced in a study of shared clonotypes between healthy human individuals. Profiling relied on immunoSEQ multiplex PCR, and the TCRdb table lists in-frame clones only, not all of them. The table records fewer than 650,000 clones, just over 75% of them present only once. Material for sequencing was PBMCs. Receptors originate from a woman aged 40-49 years in good health. Some clones in this sample may be carry-over from other donors' samples.

The chain couples TRBV5-1 to TRBJ1-2; no firm D call. This CDR3 spans 15 amino acids. The germline V gene has CDR1 SGHRS and CDR2 YFSETQ. Between the trimmed V and J ends, which lost 0 bases and 7 bases, there was a span of 16 bases. CDR3 DNA sequence: TGCGCCAGCAGCTTGGACATAGTGGGCTCCAGTGGCTACACCTTC. Its translation is CASSLDIVGSSGYTF.

This clone appeared many times. This rearrangement joins TRBV7-9 to TRBJ2-1; 9 nucleotides match TRBD2. The CDR3 covers 17 residues. Germline V gene sequence: CDR1 SEHNR, CDR2 FQNEAQ (reference sequence). After removal of 2 bases from V and 4 bases from J, the junction contained 9 bases not matched to a gene. In DNA, the CDR3 is TGTGCCAGCAGCTTAACCCGACTAGCGGCCTTGTACAATGAGCAGTTCTTC. Translation gives CASSLTRLAALYNEQFF.

This chain joins TRBV5-4 and TRBJ2-2; D is uncertain. The germline V gene encodes CDR1 SGHNT and CDR2 YYREEE (reference sequence). V shed 5 bases and J shed 5 bases, with 13 bases lying between them. The CDR3 extends over 14 amino acids. CDR3 loop: CASSPMLGTGELFF. The CDR3 bases are TGTGCCAGCAGTCCTATGCTTGGGACCGGGGAGCTGTTTTTT.

This chain links TRBV11-2 with TRBJ2-2; D is uncertain. Germline CDR1 is SGHAT and CDR2 is FQNNGV. Trimming left V 3 bases short and J 0 bases short, with 11 bases between. This CDR3 is built from 16 residues. The CDR3 here is CASSFNALANTGELFF. The CDR3, as DNA: TGTGCCAGCAGCTTCAATGCGCTGGCGAACACCGGGGAGCTGTTTTTT.

V is TRBV9 and J is TRBJ2-1, with a tentative D call TRBD2 (6 bases). Germline V lookup: CDR1 SGDLS, CDR2 YYNGEE. The CDR3 has 16 amino acids. V was cut by 0 bases and J by 1 base, with 11 bases left in between. In DNA form, the CDR3 reads TGTGCCAGCAGCGTAGGTGGGACTGCTTCCTACAATGAGCAGTTCTTC. Its protein is CASSVGGTASYNEQFF.

The chain combines TRBV18 with TRBJ1-1; TRBD1 aligns across 9 bases. CDR3 length: 14 amino acids. V gave up 2 bases and J gave up 5 bases; unmatched junction bases: 3. Germline CDR1 KGHSH, CDR2 LQKENI. The CDR3 protein is CASSPGTGYTEAFF. The CDR3 DNA follows: TGTGCCAGCTCACCAGGGACAGGGTATACTGAAGCTTTCTTT.

This clone has at least ten counts. The chain combines TRBV2 with TRBJ1-4, with 10 bases that match TRBD1. The CDR3 runs 12 residues. The ends lost 8 bases at V and 7 bases at J; junction bases unmatched: 1. The germline V gene has CDR1 SNHLY and CDR2 FYNNEI. In DNA, the CDR3 is TGTGCCAGCCGGGACAGGGGTGAAAAACTGTTTTTT. Its translation: CASRDRGEKLFF.

The chain recombines TRBV7-9 with TRBJ2-5; D is uncertain. This CDR3 has 15 residues. V lost 5 bases, J lost 4 bases, and 17 bases lay in between. The germline gives CDR1 SEHNR, CDR2 FQNEAQ (reference sequence). The CDR3, as DNA: TGTGCCAGCAGCCGCCCCCGGGCCCAAGGAGAGACCCAGTACTTC. This encodes CASSRPRAQGETQYF.

The V gene is TRBV6-5, the J gene TRBJ2-3, with D unresolved. In germline, CDR1 is MNHEY, CDR2 SVGAGI. The V and J ends lost 0 bases and 2 bases respectively, with 9 bases between them. The CDR3 has 15 amino acids. Here the CDR3 DNA reads TGTGCCAGCAGTTACTCCCCGAAGTACACAGATACGCAGTATTTT. It translates to CASSYSPKYTDTQYF.

The chain is built from TRBV7-9 and TRBJ1-2; D unclear. Germline V gene sequence: CDR1 SEHNR, CDR2 FQNEAQ (reference sequence). The CDR3 totals 14 residues. The germline V and J ends were trimmed by 2 bases and 8 bases, with 15 bases remaining between them. The CDR3 DNA follows: TGTGCCAGCAGCTTACCCAAAGATCGGGGAGGCTACACCTTC. Its protein is CASSLPKDRGGYTF.

This clone was observed once. The chain combines TRBV28 with TRBJ1-2, with a tentative D call TRBD1 (6 bases). CDR3 length: 14 amino acids. Germline V gene data show CDR1 as MDHEN and CDR2 as SYDVKM. V was cut by 7 bases and J by 6 bases, with 18 bases left in between. The CDR3: CASILGGGRHGYTF. The CDR3 coding sequence is TGTGCCAGCATCCTCGGGGGGGGCCGTCATGGCTACACCTTC.

V usage is TRBV6-6 and J usage is TRBJ2-7; weak D call: TRBD2 (7 bases). The CDR3 totals 14 residues. Germline CDR1 MNHNY, CDR2 SVGAGI (reference sequence). V lost 7 bases and J lost 3, with 16 bases in between. CDR3 in amino acids: CASKELGGGYEQYF. CDR3 coding DNA: TGTGCCAGCAAGGAGCTGGGAGGGGGCTACGAGCAGTACTTC.

As for this clone: This same CDR3 is encoded by further DNA sequences in the sample. This sequence joins TRBV5-1 and TRBJ2-3; 10 bases map to TRBD2. V shed 0 bases, J shed 1 base, and the junction held 2 bases outside the gene matches. The CDR3 runs to 16 residues. Germline V gene sequence: CDR1 SGHRS, CDR2 YFSETQ. In DNA form, the CDR3 reads TGCGCCAGCAGCTTGGCGCTAGCGGGGGGCACAGATACGCAGTATTTT. This gives the protein CASSLALAGGTDTQYF.

The chain recombines TRBV6-1 with TRBJ2-5; D is possibly TRBD1 or TRBD2 (6 bases each). Germline loops: CDR1 MNHNS, CDR2 SASEGT. The ends were cut back, 3 bases at V and 7 bases at J, with 12 bases in the middle. This CDR3 comprises 13 residues. In nucleotides, the CDR3 is TGTGCCAGCAGTGATGGGGGGCGGGGGACCCAGTACTTC. This encodes CASSDGGRGTQYF.

Comment on this clone: This may be a read error, as it is one base from a much larger clone. This CDR3 is also generated by other DNA sequences in the sample. The chain combines TRBV30 with TRBJ1-1; a weak D match, TRBD1 (6 bases). Germline lookup yields CDR1 GTSNPN and CDR2 SVGIG (reference sequence). The CDR3 length is 14 residues. The CDR3 DNA sequence: TGTGCCTGGAGTCCGCAGGGGTTTAGGACTGAAGCTTTTTTT. Amino acid sequence: CAWSPQGFRTEAFF.

A word on this clone: This may arise from a read error, as a much more abundant clone is one base away. The rearrangement joins TRBV5-6 to TRBJ2-1, with 11 bases that match TRBD2. J was trimmed by 2 bases and V by 3 bases; bases with no gene match: 1. Germline V CDR1 and CDR2: SGHDT, YYEEEE. The CDR3 is made up of 15 amino acids. The CDR3 loop is CASSSGLAAYNEQFF. In DNA form, the CDR3 reads TGTGCCAGCAGCTCGGGACTAGCGGCCTACAATGAGCAGTTCTTC.

The J gene is TRBJ2-5, the V gene TRBV7-9; maybe TRBD1 (6 bases). Trimming left V 9 bases short and J 5 bases short, with 13 bases between. Germline V gene lookup returns CDR1 SEHNR and CDR2 FQNEAQ (reference sequence). CDR3 length equals 12 residues. The CDR3 spells CASRGQGETQYF. CDR3 nucleotide sequence: TGTGCCAGTAGGGGTCAGGGGGAGACCCAGTACTTC.

V usage is TRBV5-1 and J usage is TRBJ2-3, with 9 bases fitting TRBD2. Trimming removed 5 bases from V and 2 bases from J; junction bases left unmatched: 15. From germline, CDR1 is SGHRS and CDR2 YFSETQ. The CDR3 length is 18 residues. The CDR3, as DNA: TGCGCCAGCAGTCGCCCCTCACTACGACTAGCGGTCACAGATACGCAGTATTTT. Translating gives CASSRPSLRLAVTDTQYF.

Ten or more counts support this clone. This chain links TRBV19 with TRBJ2-3, with 10 bases lining up with TRBD2. The trim removed 4 bases at V and 2 bases at J, leaving 9 bases unmatched. This CDR3 has 17 residues. The V gene's germline CDR1 is LNHDA and CDR2 SQIVND (reference sequence). DNA of the CDR3: TGTGCCAGTAGTAAAGCGGGAGGGCCCAAGAACACAGATACGCAGTATTTT. Translation: CASSKAGGPKNTDTQYF. Filled out from reference TRBV19 and TRBJ2-3, the complete variable domain reads DGGITQSPKYLFRKEGQNVTLSCEQNLNHDAMYWYRQDPGQGLRLIYYSQIVNDFQKGDIAEGYSVSREKKESFPLTVTSAQKNPTAFYLCASSKAGGPKNTDTQYFGPGTRLTVL.

The genes are TRBV15 and TRBJ2-1; D call uncertain. Between the trimmed V and J ends, which lost 5 bases and 7 bases, there was a span of 12 bases. CDR3 length: 13 amino acids. Germline lookup yields CDR1 LNHNV and CDR2 YYDKDF (reference sequence). DNA for the CDR3: TGTGCCACCAGCCAGAGTCCGCGGAATGAGCAGTTCTTC. Its translation: CATSQSPRNEQFF.